This T cell receptor (beta chain) is from a study of cytomegalovirus exposure and HLA in healthy donors. Whole-study results and caveats: With later analysis, a missense DCLRE1C variant became linked to TCR beta V- and J-gene trimming. It was likely that a cluster of highly shared sequence variants was a sequencing artifact. Presence/absence analyses assumed roughly uniform sequencing depth across donors, which may not hold.

The PCR was carried out with 60 Vbeta primers and 13 Jbeta primers. The protocol was immunoSEQ multiplex PCR, while the TCRdb copy is restricted to in-frame clones and leaves out a portion. This sample has approximately 130,000 clones, with over 60% found just once. Though probably carrying unrecorded immune exposures, donors were nominally healthy at sampling. There are a few counts of this clone. As yet, its antigen is unknown. Germline CDR1 SGHDT, CDR2 YYEEEE. The trim removed 4 bases at V and 10 bases at J, leaving 6 bases unmatched. The CDR3 runs 14 residues. The specimen was PBMCs. This TCR was sampled from a human donor in good health. This chain links TRBV5-6 with TRBJ1-6; 9 bases agree with TRBD1. The CDR3, as DNA: TGTGCCAGCAGCGCGGGACAGGGTTGGTCACCCCTCCACTTT. Protein sequence: CASSAGQGWSPLHF.